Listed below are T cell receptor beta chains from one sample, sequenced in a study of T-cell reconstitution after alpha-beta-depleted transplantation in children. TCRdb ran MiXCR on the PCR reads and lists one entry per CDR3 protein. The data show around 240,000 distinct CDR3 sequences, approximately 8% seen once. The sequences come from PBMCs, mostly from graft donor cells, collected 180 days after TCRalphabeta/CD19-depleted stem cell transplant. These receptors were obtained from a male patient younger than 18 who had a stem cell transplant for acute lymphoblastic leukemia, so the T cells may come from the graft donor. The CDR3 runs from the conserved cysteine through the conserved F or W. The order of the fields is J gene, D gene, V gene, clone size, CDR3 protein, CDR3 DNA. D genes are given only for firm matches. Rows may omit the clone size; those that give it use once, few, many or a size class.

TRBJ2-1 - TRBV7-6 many CASSYGRDEQFF TGTGCCAGCAGCTACGGACGGGATGAGCAGTTCTTC
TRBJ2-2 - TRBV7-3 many CASSLKNSGELFF TGTGCCAGCAGCTTAAAAAACTCCGGGGAGCTGTTTTTT
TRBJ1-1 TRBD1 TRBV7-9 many CASSTPTGSVNTEAFF TGTGCCAGCAGCACCCCGACAGGGTCCGTGAACACTGAAGCTTTCTTT
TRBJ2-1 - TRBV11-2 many CASSLGGRKVDEQFF TGTGCCAGCAGCTTAGGGGGTCGAAAAGTGGATGAGCAGTTCTTC
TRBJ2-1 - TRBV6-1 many CASSGNQGPYNEQFF TGTGCCAGCAGTGGAAACCAAGGCCCCTACAATGAGCAGTTCTTC
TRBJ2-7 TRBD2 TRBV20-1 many CSLAGRNEQYF TGCAGCCTAGCGGGAAGGAACGAGCAGTACTTC
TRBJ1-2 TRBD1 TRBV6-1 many CASGSGTGGTLNYGYTF TGTGCCAGCGGATCCGGGACAGGGGGCACTTTGAACTATGGCTACACCTTC
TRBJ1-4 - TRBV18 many CAIRPANEKLFF TGTGCCATCCGCCCGGCGAATGAAAAACTGTTTTTT
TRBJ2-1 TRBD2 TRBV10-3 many CAITDSGRVDEQFF TGTGCCATCACGGATAGCGGGAGGGTGGATGAGCAGTTCTTC
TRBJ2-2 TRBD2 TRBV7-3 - CASGRGDTGELFF TGTGCCAGCGGGCGGGGGGACACCGGGGAGCTGTTTTTT
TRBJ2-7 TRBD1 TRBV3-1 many CASSQDPGQAYEQYF TGTGCCAGCAGCCAAGATCCGGGACAGGCCTACGAGCAGTACTTC
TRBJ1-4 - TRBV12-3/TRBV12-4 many CASSLGRGDEKLFF TGTGCCAGCAGTTTGGGCAGGGGTGATGAAAAACTGTTTTTT
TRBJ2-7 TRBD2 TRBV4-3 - CASSQAVRLAGAYEQYF TGCGCCAGCAGCCAAGCGGTCCGACTAGCGGGAGCCTACGAGCAGTACTTC
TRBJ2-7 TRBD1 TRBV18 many CASSPAQGASEQYF TGTGCCAGCTCACCGGCGCAGGGGGCGAGCGAGCAGTACTTC
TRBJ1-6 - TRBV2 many CASMIAYNSPLHF TGTGCCAGCATGATAGCCTATAATTCACCCCTCCACTTT
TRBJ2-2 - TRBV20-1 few CSARRDTSWDRGELFF TGCAGTGCTAGGCGGGACACCTCGTGGGACCGCGGGGAGCTGTTTTTT
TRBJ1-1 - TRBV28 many CASSLWNTEAFF TGTGCCAGCAGTTTATGGAACACTGAAGCTTTCTTT